This paragraph reports one TCR beta chain. The antigen remains undetermined. The germline V gene has CDR1 GTSNPN and CDR2 SVGIG (reference sequence). This CDR3 spans 17 amino acids. With V trimmed by 2 bases and J by 5 bases, 9 bases remained unmatched. The entry originates in a study of cytomegalovirus exposure and HLA in healthy donors. Points from the study as a whole: The study listed approximately 170 cytomegalovirus-associated TCR beta chains. An apparent linkage of common viral pathogens to several of the most significant clusters emerged in a later analysis. A previous analysis found most TCR beta V segments productive roughly 87% or roughly 30% of the time. There were some V segments, including TRBV6-2 and TRBV6-3, excluded as indistinguishable.

With 60 Vbeta and 13 Jbeta primers, the PCR was carried out. Profiled with immunoSEQ multiplex PCR; TCRdb holds only in-frame clones, not every one. The sample has about 160,000 clones, 65% to 90% seen once. The J gene is TRBJ2-7, the V gene TRBV30; 16 bases are shared with TRBD2. The sequencing sample was made of PBMCs. This receptor was identified in a woman between 18 and 29 years old in good health and CMV-seronegative. The CDR3 reads CAWSIPGLAGGHDEQYF. DNA for the CDR3: TGTGCCTGGAGTATACCGGGACTAGCGGGAGGGCACGACGAGCAGTACTTC.